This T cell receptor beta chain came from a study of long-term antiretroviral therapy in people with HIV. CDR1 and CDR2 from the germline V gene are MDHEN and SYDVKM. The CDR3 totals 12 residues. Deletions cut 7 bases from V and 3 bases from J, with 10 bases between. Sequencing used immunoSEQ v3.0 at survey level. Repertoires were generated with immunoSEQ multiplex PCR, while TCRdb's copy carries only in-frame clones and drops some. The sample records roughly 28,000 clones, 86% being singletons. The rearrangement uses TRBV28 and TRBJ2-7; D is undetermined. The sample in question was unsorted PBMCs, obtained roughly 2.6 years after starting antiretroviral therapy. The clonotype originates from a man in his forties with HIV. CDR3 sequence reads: CASISLLYEQYF. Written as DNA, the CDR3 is TGTGCCAGCATTTCACTCCTCTACGAGCAGTACTTC.